This entry features one T cell receptor beta chain sequence. Its antigen is not identified. Trimming removed 4 bases at V and 0 bases at J, with 12 bases between. Germline loops: CDR1 LGHDT, CDR2 YNNKEL (reference sequence). CDR3 length: 15 residues. Sequenced by immunoSEQ multiplex PCR; TCRdb stores in-frame clones only, minus some. The sample shows 140,000 to 150,000 clones, around nine tenths of them seen only once. The data originate from a study of T cell responses to AZD1222 COVID-19 vaccine. Study-level points and caveats: Sampled repertoires all dated from after the peak T cell response.

This TCR was recovered from an adult in good health. This specimen consisted of peripheral blood, obtained on day 0 of MenACWY control vaccination. The gene calls are TRBV3-1 (or the pseudogene TRBV3-2) and TRBJ1-1; D gene unclear. The CDR3 region is CASSPSLGMNTEAFF. The CDR3 DNA reads as TGTGCCAGCAGCCCCTCCTTGGGGATGAACACTGAAGCTTTCTTT.